These 21 T cell receptor beta chains originate from one sample sequenced in a study of beta chain features in type 1 diabetes (dated by TCRdb to the late 2010s). The library relied on the immunoSEQ multiplex PCR assay. The entire isolated RNA was reverse transcribed using the High Capacity cDNA Reverse Transcription Kit, and thus expressed TCRB transcripts were sequenced. TCRdb holds this immuneACCESS table with in-frame rearrangements only. Some clones are missing; in checked studies, unresolved V genes explain under half, and the rest has no known cause. The sample records around 300,000 clones, roughly 8% of which are singletons. The top ten clonotypes cover roughly 1% of the sample. The sequencing sample was made of central memory CD4+ T cells from blood. These receptors came from a woman aged 18 to 35 in good health.

The rearrangement uses TRBV18 and TRBJ2-2; tentatively, D is TRBD2 (5 bases). There are 14 residues in the CDR3. Germline loops: CDR1 KGHSH, CDR2 LQKENI. V was shortened by 6 bases and J by 2 bases, with 10 bases between the two germline ends. The CDR3, as DNA: TGTGCCAGCTCCCGGGGAGTTAACACCGGGGAGCTGTTTTTT. Translation: CASSRGVNTGELFF.

The chain couples TRBV14 to TRBJ2-1; D not certain. This CDR3 region has 16 residues. Germline loops: CDR1 SGHDN, CDR2 FVKESK. V lost 6 bases and J 0 bases, leaving 15 bases between the germline ends. The CDR3 reads CASSPDRFVSYNEQFF. CDR3 bases: TGTGCCAGCAGTCCGGACCGATTTGTCTCCTACAATGAGCAGTTCTTC.

The gene calls are TRBV11-3 and TRBJ2-3; D is undetermined. Deletions cut 1 base from V and 2 bases from J, with 13 bases between. The CDR3 sequence is 16 residues long. Germline V lookup: CDR1 SGHNT, CDR2 YENEEA. CDR3 protein: CASSLGPISITDTQYF. In DNA form, the CDR3 reads TGTGCCAGCAGCTTAGGCCCGATTTCAATCACAGATACGCAGTATTTT.

This clone was picked up many times. This rearrangement joins TRBV5-6 to TRBJ2-4, with D perhaps matching TRBD2 (7 bases). Germline V gene lookup returns CDR1 SGHDT and CDR2 YYEEEE. V was clipped by 3 bases and J by 2 bases, with 15 bases between them. The CDR3 is made up of 16 amino acids. The CDR3: CASSSTFGGPKNIQYF. The CDR3 nucleotides read TGTGCCAGCAGCTCAACCTTCGGGGGGCCCAAAAACATTCAGTACTTC. Drawing the rest from reference TRBV5-6 and TRBJ2-4, the complete variable domain is DAGVTQSPTHLIKTRGQQVTLRCSPKSGHDTVSWYQQALGQGPQFIFQYYEEEERQRGNFPDRFSGHQFPNYSSELNVNALLLGDSALYLCASSSTFGGPKNIQYFGAGTRLSVL.

The chain combines TRBV5-1 with TRBJ2-1; D unclear. This CDR3 spans 14 amino acids. V was shortened by 4 bases and J by 5 bases, with 13 bases between the two germline ends. Germline CDR1 and CDR2: SGHRS and YFSETQ. The CDR3 coding sequence is TGCGCCAGCAGCCTCCGTGGGGTTGACAATGAGCAGTTCTTC. This translates into CASSLRGVDNEQFF.

This clone was counted a few times. The J gene is TRBJ1-5, the V gene TRBV7-6, with 8 bases fitting TRBD1. The germline V gene has CDR1 SGHVS and CDR2 FNYEAQ. The V and J ends lost 1 base and 4 bases, in that order; junction bases with no gene match: 3. This CDR3 region has 15 residues. CDR3 in DNA: TGTGCCAGCAGCTTAGGGGACAGGCTAAATCAGCCCCAGCATTTT. Amino acid sequence: CASSLGDRLNQPQHF.

This clone was observed a handful of times. V usage is TRBV7-2 and J usage is TRBJ1-2; possible D gene TRBD1, 5 bases. Germline V gene lookup returns CDR1 SGHTA and CDR2 FQGNSA. The CDR3 covers 14 residues. Trimming removed 4 bases at V and 6 bases at J, with 15 bases between. CDR3 amino acids: CASSYRRQGDGYTF. Written as DNA, the CDR3 is TGTGCCAGCAGCTATCGTCGGCAGGGCGATGGCTACACCTTC.

J is TRBJ2-3 and V is TRBV11-3; either TRBD1 or TRBD2 may fit D (5 bases each). The CDR3 runs to 13 residues. The ends were cut back, 8 bases at V and 9 bases at J, with 18 bases in the middle. CDR1 and CDR2 from the germline V gene are SGHNT and YENEEA. CDR3 region: CASSGTSKFTQYF. As DNA, the CDR3 is TGTGCCAGCTCGGGGACCAGCAAATTCACGCAGTATTTT.

This clone was observed a few times. The J gene is TRBJ2-3, the V gene TRBV7-2, with 8 nucleotides matching TRBD1. From germline, CDR1 is SGHTA and CDR2 FQGNSA. This CDR3 spans 16 amino acids. Trimming removed 3 bases from V and 3 bases from J; junction bases left unmatched: 8. The DNA for the CDR3 is TGTGCCAGCAGCTTCTCGGACAGGGTTAGGACAGATACGCAGTATTTT. It is translated as CASSFSDRVRTDTQYF.

This clone has just a few counts. The gene calls are TRBV5-1 and TRBJ1-1; D perhaps matches TRBD1 (5 bases). There are 15 residues in the CDR3. V was pared by 0 bases and J by 5 bases, with 14 bases between. CDR1 is SGHRS, CDR2 YFSETQ, per germline. CDR3 sequence: CASSLGQSRGTEAFF. CDR3 bases: TGCGCCAGCAGCTTGGGACAGTCCCGGGGGACTGAAGCTTTCTTT. Complete variable domain (other parts from reference TRBV5-1 and TRBJ1-1): KAGVTQTPRYLIKTRGQQVTLSCSPISGHRSVSWYQQTPGQGLQFLFEYFSETQRNKGNFPGRFSGRQFSNSRSEMNVSTLELGDSALYLCASSLGQSRGTEAFFGQGTRLTVV.

In this sample, this clone turned up many times. The CDR3 here is CASSEDYSYEQYV. The CDR3 DNA is TGTGCCAGCAGTGAAGATTACTCCTACGAGCAGTACGTC. The rearrangement links TRBV2 to TRBJ2-7, with no clear D. This CDR3 region has 13 residues. V shed 1 base and J shed 0 bases, with 4 bases lying between them. Germline assignment: CDR1 SNHLY and CDR2 FYNNEI.

This clone was counted a few times. This sequence joins TRBV7-2 and TRBJ1-3; D unresolved. Trimming took off 6 bases at V and 0 bases at J, with 12 bases between the two ends. Looked up from germline, CDR1 is SGHTA and CDR2 is FQGNSA. This CDR3 contains 15 residues. Here the CDR3 DNA reads TGTGCCAGCAGGGCCGGGAGCTTCTCTGGAAACACCATATATTTT. Its translation is CASRAGSFSGNTIYF. The whole variable domain, remainder taken from reference TRBV7-2 and TRBJ1-3, is GAGVSQSPSNKVTEKGKDVELRCDPISGHTALYWYRQSLGQGLEFLIYFQGNSAPDKSGLPSDRFSAERTGGSVSTLTIQRTQQEDSAVYLCASRAGSFSGNTIYFGEGSWLTVV.

The CDR3 spells CAIRSSRDGNTIYF. The CDR3 bases are TGTGCCATCCGGAGTTCCAGGGATGGAAACACCATATATTTT. J is TRBJ1-3 and V is TRBV6-6, with D possibly being TRBD1 (5 bases). The germline V gene has CDR1 MNHNY and CDR2 SVGAGI (reference sequence). The CDR3 is made up of 14 amino acids. V was clipped by 10 bases and J by 3 bases, with 16 bases between them.

J is TRBJ2-3 and V is TRBV5-1; weak D call: TRBD2 (5 bases). This CDR3 contains 14 residues. V was pared by 2 bases and J by 2 bases, with 9 bases between. Looked up from germline, CDR1 is SGHRS and CDR2 is YFSETQ. The CDR3 here is CASSFGDNTDTQYF. The DNA for the CDR3 is TGCGCCAGCAGCTTCGGGGATAACACAGATACGCAGTATTTT.

This rearrangement joins TRBV29-1 to TRBJ2-5; tentatively, D is TRBD1 (5 bases). Germline loops: CDR1 SQVTM, CDR2 ANQGSEA. V was shortened by 5 bases and J by 5 bases, with 15 bases between the two germline ends. This CDR3 contains 13 residues. The CDR3 here is CSVQKGSGETQYF. CDR3 bases: TGCAGCGTTCAAAAGGGGTCAGGGGAGACCCAGTACTTC. Looking up the rest from reference TRBV29-1 and TRBJ2-5 gives the full variable domain: SAVISQKPSRDICQRGTSLTIQCQVDSQVTMMFWYRQQPGQSLTLIATANQGSEATYESGFVIDKFPISRPNLTFSTLTVSNMSPEDSSIYLCSVQKGSGETQYFGPGTRLLVL.

This clone was detected many times. This chain links TRBV9 with TRBJ2-1; 10 bases line up with TRBD2. This CDR3 has 16 amino acids. From germline, CDR1 is SGDLS and CDR2 YYNGEE. J lost 7 bases, V lost 0 bases, and 7 bases had no gene match. The CDR3: CASSVGAGGPGNEQFF. DNA for the CDR3: TGTGCCAGCAGCGTAGGAGCGGGAGGGCCGGGGAATGAGCAGTTCTTC.

This clone came up a few times. The chain couples TRBV7-2 to TRBJ1-2; no clear D. Trimming pared 6 bases from V and 4 bases from J, leaving 12 bases between. This CDR3 has 13 amino acids. Germline V gene data show CDR1 as SGHTA and CDR2 as FQGNSA. DNA for the CDR3: TGTGCCAGCAGTAAAGACCGGGCCTATGGCTACACCTTC. Protein sequence: CASSKDRAYGYTF. Drawing the rest from reference TRBV7-2 and TRBJ1-2, the complete variable domain is GAGVSQSPSNKVTEKGKDVELRCDPISGHTALYWYRQSLGQGLEFLIYFQGNSAPDKSGLPSDRFSAERTGGSVSTLTIQRTQQEDSAVYLCASSKDRAYGYTFGSGTRLTVV.

This clone was counted between two and nine times. J is TRBJ2-1 and V is TRBV19; no clear D gene. Trimming shortened V by 6 bases and J by 5 bases, and 14 bases separated the two germline ends. This CDR3 has 14 amino acids. The germline CDR1 and CDR2 sequences are LNHDA and SQIVND (reference sequence). CDR3 residues: CASRGHLSHNEQFF. The CDR3 DNA reads as TGTGCCAGTAGGGGTCATCTTAGTCACAATGAGCAGTTCTTC.

This clone came up a few times. V gene TRBV27 combines with J gene TRBJ2-3; 8 bases agree with TRBD1. V shed 6 bases, J shed 3 bases, and the junction held 5 bases outside the gene matches. Per the germline V gene, CDR1 is MNHEY and CDR2 is SMNVEV (reference sequence). The CDR3 covers 14 residues. This CDR3 reads CASRPRGQTDTQYF. The CDR3 coding sequence is TGTGCCAGCAGACCCAGGGGGCAGACAGATACGCAGTATTTT.

The chain employs TRBV4-3 and TRBJ1-3; maybe TRBD1 (6 bases). V was cut by 4 bases and J by 0 bases, with 13 bases left in between. The CDR3 contains 16 residues. Germline lookup yields CDR1 LGHNA and CDR2 YSLEER. The CDR3 DNA reads TGCGCCAGCAGCCCCTGGGACACGCGCTCTGGAAACACCATATATTTT. This translates into CASSPWDTRSGNTIYF.

The chain has TRBV30 and TRBJ2-2; a weak D match, TRBD1 (6 bases). CDR1 and CDR2 (germline): GTSNPN, SVGIG (reference sequence). CDR3 length equals 17 residues. Trimming pared 2 bases from V and 1 base from J, leaving 17 bases between. This chain's CDR3 is CAWSRSLGTMNTGELFF. DNA of the CDR3: TGTGCCTGGAGTCGAAGTTTGGGGACAATGAACACCGGGGAGCTGTTTTTT.